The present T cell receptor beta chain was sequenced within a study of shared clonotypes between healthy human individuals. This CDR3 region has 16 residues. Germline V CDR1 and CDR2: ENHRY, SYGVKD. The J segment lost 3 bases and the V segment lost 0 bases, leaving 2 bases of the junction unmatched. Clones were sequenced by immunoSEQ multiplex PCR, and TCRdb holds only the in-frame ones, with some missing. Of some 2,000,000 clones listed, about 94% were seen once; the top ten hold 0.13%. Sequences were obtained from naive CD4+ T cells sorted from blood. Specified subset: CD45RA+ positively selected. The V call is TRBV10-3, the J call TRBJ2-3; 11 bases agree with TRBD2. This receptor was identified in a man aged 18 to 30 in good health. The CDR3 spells CAISESSGGETDTQYF. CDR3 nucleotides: TGTGCCATCAGTGAGTCTAGCGGGGGGGAGACAGATACGCAGTATTTT.